Below, 22 T cell receptor beta chains from the same sample are listed, as sequenced in a study of radiotherapy plus CTLA-4 blockade in lung cancer. Assay used: immunoSEQ multiplex PCR; TCRdb lists only in-frame clones, some missing. The sample has fewer than 45,000 clones, 72% seen once; the top ten hold 11%. The specimen comprised peripheral blood, sampled from a patient treated with radiotherapy plus ipilimumab. Receptors originate from a human donor with non-small cell lung cancer who had stable disease on radiotherapy plus ipilimumab.

This clone was detected only a few times. This chain links TRBV5-1 with TRBJ2-1, with 8 bases fitting TRBD1. The CDR3 spans 15 residues. CDR1 and CDR2 (germline): SGHRS, YFSETQ. The V and J ends lost 2 bases and 3 bases, in that order; junction bases with no gene match: 4. The CDR3 spells CASSFRDRYYNEQFF. CDR3 nucleotides: TGCGCCAGCAGCTTCCGGGACAGGTACTACAATGAGCAGTTCTTC.

This chain joins TRBV19 and TRBJ1-2, with 8 bases aligning to TRBD1. With 6 bases clipped from V and 6 bases from J, the junction kept 15 bases outside the gene matches. This CDR3 region has 16 residues. CDR1 is LNHDA, CDR2 SQIVND, per germline (reference sequence). CDR3 residues: CASSPGTGSPTDGYTF. The CDR3, as DNA: TGTGCCAGTAGCCCCGGGACAGGCTCCCCCACGGATGGCTACACCTTC.

This clone was seen only a few times. This chain joins TRBV6-5 and TRBJ2-7; possibly TRBD1 for D (6 bases). V lost 4 bases and J 3 bases, leaving 10 bases between the germline ends. This CDR3 comprises 13 residues. The germline V gene has CDR1 MNHEY and CDR2 SVGAGI. Here the CDR3 reads CASSWTAYYEQYF. As DNA, the CDR3 is TGTGCCAGCAGTTGGACAGCCTACTACGAGCAGTACTTC.

This clone was observed once. The J gene is TRBJ2-3, the V gene TRBV27; 9 nucleotides match TRBD1. The CDR3 runs to 14 residues. V trimming: 3 bases; J trimming: 4 bases; junction bases outside the gene matches: 2. The germline V gene has CDR1 MNHEY and CDR2 SMNVEV (reference sequence). The CDR3 DNA follows: TGTGCCAGCAGTTTTCGGGACAGGGCAGATACGCAGTATTTT. Its translation: CASSFRDRADTQYF.

The chain joins TRBV19 to TRBJ2-1, with 15 bases that match TRBD2. The CDR3 loop spans 17 amino acids. V was pared by 4 bases and J by 6 bases, with 7 bases of the junction left unmatched. Germline V gene data show CDR1 as LNHDA and CDR2 as SQIVND (reference sequence). CDR3 in amino acids: CASSRTSGGATGNEQFF. The DNA for the CDR3 is TGTGCCAGTAGTAGGACTAGCGGGGGGGCAACGGGCAATGAGCAGTTCTTC.

The chain links TRBV4-1 to TRBJ2-1; possibly TRBD1 for D (5 bases). The V gene's germline CDR1 is MGHRA and CDR2 YSYEKL. The CDR3 contains 15 residues. V was clipped by 1 base and J by 5 bases, with 12 bases between them. Written as DNA, the CDR3 is TGCGCCAGCAGCCAAGCTCCAGGGTCCAACAATGAGCAGTTCTTC. Protein product: CASSQAPGSNNEQFF.

V usage is TRBV14 and J usage is TRBJ2-3, with D unclear. The CDR3 loop spans 13 amino acids. Germline CDR1 is SGHDN and CDR2 is FVKESK. The V and J ends lost 4 bases and 2 bases respectively, with 7 bases between them. This CDR3 reads CASSRTYTDTQYF. The CDR3 coding sequence is TGTGCCAGCAGCCGTACCTACACAGATACGCAGTATTTT.

This clone was counted a few times. This sequence joins TRBV9 and TRBJ2-2; TRBD2 agrees at 7 bases. Per germline, CDR1 SGDLS and CDR2 YYNGEE. The CDR3 totals 18 residues. Trimming cost V 4 bases and J 3 bases; bases outside gene matches: 15. The CDR3 DNA reads TGTGCCAGCAGCAAACACCCGACTAGCCGACTCGACACCGGGGAGCTGTTTTTT. It encodes CASSKHPTSRLDTGELFF.

The rearrangement joins TRBV4-1 to TRBJ1-1; D is possibly TRBD1 (5 bases). V was clipped by 0 bases and J by 4 bases, with 12 bases between them. Germline V gene lookup returns CDR1 MGHRA and CDR2 YSYEKL. This CDR3 comprises 15 residues. Written as DNA, the CDR3 is TGCGCCAGCAGCCAAGACCCGGGGGGGGGCACTGAAGCTTTCTTT. Translated, it gives CASSQDPGGGTEAFF.

The rearrangement joins TRBV30 to TRBJ1-2, with no clear D. Trimming pared 0 bases from V and 2 bases from J, leaving 7 bases between. Germline CDR1 and CDR2: GTSNPN and SVGIG (reference sequence). The CDR3 length is 13 residues. In nucleotides, the CDR3 is TGTGCCTGGAGTGTAAGCGGAAACTATGGCTACACCTTC. Protein product: CAWSVSGNYGYTF.

In this sample, this clone turned up a few times. This chain links TRBV2 with TRBJ2-7, with D perhaps TRBD1 (5 bases). V was shortened by 6 bases and J by 3 bases, with 18 bases between the two germline ends. This CDR3 comprises 15 residues. The germline gives CDR1 SNHLY, CDR2 FYNNEI. The CDR3 nucleotides are TGTGCCAGCAGAACCGACAGTGTACACCTCTACGAGCAGTACTTC. It specifies CASRTDSVHLYEQYF.

V gene TRBV10-3 combines with J gene TRBJ1-2; a weak D match, TRBD1 (6 bases). V was shortened by 3 bases and J by 8 bases, with 10 bases between the two germline ends. This CDR3 is 12 amino acids long. CDR1 is ENHRY, CDR2 SYGVKD, per germline. CDR3 coding DNA: TGTGCCATCAGTGACAGGGGCTACGGCTACACCTTC. As protein: CAISDRGYGYTF.

The chain couples TRBV7-6 to TRBJ2-1, with D possibly TRBD2 on 7 matching bases. The CDR3 totals 16 residues. Germline loops: CDR1 SGHVS, CDR2 FNYEAQ. Trimming stripped 1 base from V and 2 bases from J, with 12 bases between. The CDR3 region is CASSLGGAGAYNEQFF. CDR3 nucleotide sequence: TGTGCCAGCAGCTTAGGGGGGGCGGGGGCCTACAATGAGCAGTTCTTC.

The chain carries TRBV15 and TRBJ2-7; a weak D match, TRBD1 (5 bases). CDR1 is LNHNV, CDR2 YYDKDF, per germline (reference sequence). With 3 bases removed from V and 1 base from J, the gap between germline ends came to 7 bases. CDR3 length: 13 residues. The CDR3 DNA is TGTGCCACCAGCAGGGACATATCCTACGAGCAGTACTTC. Amino acids: CATSRDISYEQYF.

This chain links TRBV5-8 with TRBJ2-5; D is uncertain. Germline loops: CDR1 SGHTS, CDR2 YDEGEE. This CDR3 contains 10 residues. Trimming left V 1 base short and J 14 bases short, with 9 bases between. The CDR3 region has the DNA TGTGCCAGCAGCTTGACAGTAGTCTACTTC. Protein: CASSLTVVYF.

This rearrangement joins TRBV2 to TRBJ1-5; D is uncertain. V shed 5 bases and J shed 5 bases, with 10 bases lying between them. Looked up from germline, CDR1 is SNHLY and CDR2 is FYNNEI. The CDR3 spans 13 residues. CDR3 sequence reads: CASSPWPYQPQHF. For the CDR3, the DNA is TGTGCCAGCAGTCCCTGGCCCTATCAGCCCCAGCATTTT.

The chain is built from TRBV2 and TRBJ1-5; possible D gene TRBD1, 6 bases. CDR3 length: 14 residues. CDR1 SNHLY and CDR2 FYNNEI come from the germline V gene. Deletions cut 7 bases from V and 5 bases from J, with 15 bases between. Here the CDR3 reads CASILGQPDQPQHF. Written as DNA, the CDR3 is TGTGCCAGCATTTTAGGACAGCCTGATCAGCCCCAGCATTTT.

The gene calls are TRBV14 and TRBJ2-2; D is possibly TRBD1 (6 bases). V was pared by 6 bases and J by 5 bases, with 13 bases between. Germline CDR1 reads SGHDN; CDR2 reads FVKESK. The CDR3 is 14 amino acids. CDR3 in amino acids: CASSRWGQTGELFF. The CDR3 bases are TGTGCCAGCAGTCGGTGGGGGCAAACCGGGGAGCTGTTTTTT.

The chain couples TRBV19 to TRBJ1-1; D gene unclear. The CDR3 runs to 11 residues. Looked up from germline, CDR1 is LNHDA and CDR2 is SQIVND (reference sequence). The V end was cut by 7 bases, the J end by 7 bases, with 10 bases between. The CDR3: CASKGGIEAFF. The CDR3 DNA reads as TGTGCCAGTAAGGGCGGGATTGAAGCTTTCTTT.

This clone came up once. The chain combines TRBV2 with TRBJ1-2, with D perhaps TRBD1 (6 bases). Trimming cost V 5 bases and J 8 bases, with 9 bases left between them. Looked up from germline, CDR1 is SNHLY and CDR2 is FYNNEI. This CDR3 comprises 11 residues. The CDR3 sequence is CASSQDRGYTF. CDR3 DNA: TGTGCCAGCAGTCAAGACAGGGGCTACACCTTC. Together with reference TRBV2 and TRBJ1-2, the CDR3 gives the full variable domain: EPEVTQTPSHQVTQMGQEVILRCVPISNHLYFYWYRQILGQKVEFLVSFYNNEISEKSEIFDDQFSVERPDGSNFTLKIRSTKLEDSAMYFCASSQDRGYTFGSGTRLTVV.

The CDR3 DNA is TGCGCCAGCAGCCAAGTGACAGGGGGCGTAGATACGCAGTATTTT. It encodes CASSQVTGGVDTQYF. This chain uses TRBV4-1 with TRBJ2-3; 10 bases line up with TRBD1. The germline CDR1 and CDR2 sequences are MGHRA and YSYEKL. This CDR3 spans 15 amino acids. V lost 1 base to trimming and J lost 5 bases; unmatched junction nucleotides: 3.

The genes are TRBV2 and TRBJ1-5; 10 bases are a match to TRBD1. J lost 7 bases, V lost 6 bases, and 9 bases had no gene match. Germline-derived CDR1 and CDR2 are SNHLY and FYNNEI. The length of the CDR3 is 15 residues. The CDR3 DNA follows: TGTGCCAGCAGGAAGACGGACAGGGGGGAGCAGCCCCAGCATTTT. Protein: CASRKTDRGEQPQHF.